The 21 T cell receptor beta chains presented below share a single source sample, sequenced in a study of blood T cell repertoires in COVID-19. Profiled with immunoSEQ multiplex PCR; TCRdb holds only in-frame clones, not every one. This sample has nearly 250,000 clones, with approximately 80% found just once. The sample was peripheral blood. The source of these receptors is a woman older than 75 with acute or convalescent COVID-19.

J is TRBJ1-2 and V is TRBV19; 10 bases line up with TRBD1. With 4 bases clipped from V and 2 bases from J, the junction kept 4 bases outside the gene matches. CDR1 and CDR2 (germline): LNHDA, SQIVND (reference sequence). The CDR3 contains 15 residues. The CDR3 region is CASSKGQGRNYGYTF. In DNA form, the CDR3 reads TGTGCCAGTAGTAAGGGACAGGGGAGGAACTATGGCTACACCTTC.

The gene calls are TRBV4-3 and TRBJ1-2, with D possibly matching TRBD1 (5 bases). CDR3 length: 15 residues. Germline CDR1 is LGHNA and CDR2 is YSLEER. V lost 3 bases to trimming and J lost 2 bases, with 13 bases between them. The CDR3 loop is CASSHFRGHNYGYTF. CDR3 coding DNA: TGCGCCAGCAGCCATTTCCGAGGACACAACTATGGCTACACCTTC.

This chain joins TRBV3-1 (or the pseudogene TRBV3-2) and TRBJ2-4, with 9 bases aligning to TRBD2. Trimming cost V 4 bases and J 4 bases; bases outside gene matches: 17. The CDR3 is 19 residues long. Germline values: CDR1 LGHDT, CDR2 YNNKEL (reference sequence). The CDR3 is CASSPRVAGGLVGKNIQYF. In DNA, the CDR3 is TGTGCCAGCAGCCCCCGGGTGGCGGGAGGGCTCGTAGGTAAAAACATTCAGTACTTC.

This chain uses TRBV2 with TRBJ1-5; 11 bases map to TRBD1. J gave up 6 bases and V 1 base, and 2 bases lay outside the gene matches. Per the germline V gene, CDR1 is SNHLY and CDR2 is FYNNEI. This CDR3 is 15 amino acids long. The DNA for the CDR3 is TGTGCCAGCAGTGAAGGGACAGGGGGCGGTCAGCCCCAGCATTTT. It translates to CASSEGTGGGQPQHF.

This clone was counted once. The chain joins TRBV7-2 to TRBJ2-3; D remains unclear. This CDR3 has 15 amino acids. Deletions cut 5 bases from V and 0 bases from J, with 12 bases between. Germline-derived CDR1 and CDR2 are SGHTA and FQGNSA. This CDR3 reads CASSTKRQSTDTQYF. CDR3 nucleotides: TGTGCCAGCAGCACAAAGAGGCAGAGCACAGATACGCAGTATTTT.

The chain is built from TRBV15 and TRBJ2-7; 8 nucleotides line up with TRBD2. The CDR3 spans 15 residues. The V and J ends lost 1 base and 2 bases, in that order; junction bases with no gene match: 4. Germline V gene lookup returns CDR1 LNHNV and CDR2 YYDKDF (reference sequence). The CDR3: CATSRGTSGTYEQYF. CDR3 bases: TGTGCCACCAGCAGAGGTACTAGCGGAACCTACGAGCAGTACTTC.

This sequence joins TRBV9 and TRBJ2-2; TRBD2 is a possible D gene (5 bases). Per germline, CDR1 SGDLS and CDR2 YYNGEE. Trimming stripped 4 bases from V and 5 bases from J, with 15 bases between. The CDR3 has 15 amino acids. CDR3 residues: CASSPRGLGTGELFF. The CDR3 DNA follows: TGTGCCAGCAGCCCTCGAGGACTTGGGACCGGGGAGCTGTTTTTT.

The J gene is TRBJ1-5, the V gene TRBV2; 7 nucleotides line up with TRBD1. The CDR3 length is 14 residues. Trimming at V came to 6 bases and at J to 3 bases, leaving 5 bases not matched to a gene. From germline, CDR1 is SNHLY and CDR2 FYNNEI. The CDR3 nucleotides are TGTGCCAGCAGGGATGACAGGGTCAATCAGCCCCAGCATTTT. It encodes CASRDDRVNQPQHF. Looking up the rest from reference TRBV2 and TRBJ1-5 gives the full variable domain: EPEVTQTPSHQVTQMGQEVILRCVPISNHLYFYWYRQILGQKVEFLVSFYNNEISEKSEIFDDQFSVERPDGSNFTLKIRSTKLEDSAMYFCASRDDRVNQPQHFGDGTRLSIL.

A single count supports this clone. V is TRBV5-8 and J is TRBJ2-5; possible D gene TRBD1, 6 bases. Trimming removed 4 bases at V and 9 bases at J, with 19 bases between. This CDR3 spans 14 amino acids. Per the germline V gene, CDR1 is SGHTS and CDR2 is YDEGEE. CDR3 region: CASSPRDKHRAQYF. DNA for the CDR3: TGTGCCAGCAGCCCTAGGGACAAACACAGGGCCCAGTACTTC. Full variable domain (missing parts from reference TRBV5-8 and TRBJ2-5): EAGVTQSPTHLIKTRGQQATLRCSPISGHTSVYWYQQALGLGLQFLLWYDEGEERNRGNFPPRFSGRQFPNYSSELNVNALELEDSALYLCASSPRDKHRAQYFGPGTRLLVL.

This clone was recorded once. The chain combines TRBV7-3 with TRBJ2-1; 10 bases align to TRBD2. V shed 4 bases, J shed 4 bases, and the junction held 7 bases outside the gene matches. The CDR3 contains 16 residues. The germline gives CDR1 SGHTA, CDR2 FQGTGA. Here the CDR3 DNA reads TGTGCCAGCAGCTCCCAAGGACTAGCGGAATACAATGAGCAGTTCTTC. Translating gives CASSSQGLAEYNEQFF.

The chain joins TRBV6-5 to TRBJ2-5, with 9 bases matching TRBD2. Germline V gene sequence: CDR1 MNHEY, CDR2 SVGAGI. V dropped 7 bases and J dropped 1; count of bases not matched to a gene: 7. CDR3 length: 15 residues. This chain's CDR3 is CASIPSGASQETQYF. In DNA form, the CDR3 reads TGTGCCAGCATTCCTAGCGGGGCCTCCCAAGAGACCCAGTACTTC.

The J gene is TRBJ1-2, the V gene TRBV6-2 or TRBV6-3, with D maybe TRBD1 (6 bases). Germline CDR1 and CDR2: MNHEY and SVGEGT. V was trimmed by 2 bases and J by 6 bases, leaving 16 bases between them. This CDR3 has 15 amino acids. The CDR3 reads CASSYGSGGKDGYTF. DNA of the CDR3: TGTGCCAGCAGTTACGGGTCGGGGGGCAAGGATGGCTACACCTTC.

The chain carries TRBV7-9 and TRBJ2-3, with 11 nucleotides matching TRBD1. Looked up from germline, CDR1 is SEHNR and CDR2 is FQNEAQ (reference sequence). The ends lost 6 bases at V and 1 base at J; junction bases unmatched: 6. The CDR3 spans 16 residues. The CDR3 region has the DNA TGTGCCAGCAGTCCGGACAGGGGGCGAGGCACAGATACGCAGTATTTT. Translated, it gives CASSPDRGRGTDTQYF.

This clone was counted a few times. This chain uses TRBV19 with TRBJ2-3, with a possible D match to TRBD1 (5 bases). CDR3 length equals 16 residues. V lost 1 base and J 4 bases, leaving 15 bases between the germline ends. Germline CDR1 is LNHDA and CDR2 is SQIVND (reference sequence). CDR3 in amino acids: CASSIGVTESADTQYF. The CDR3 DNA follows: TGTGCCAGTAGTATAGGAGTGACAGAGAGTGCAGATACGCAGTATTTT.

The chain employs TRBV5-5 and TRBJ2-7; D may be TRBD1 (6 bases). V was trimmed by 7 bases and J by 2 bases, leaving 22 bases between them. Germline V gene sequence: CDR1 SGHKS, CDR2 YYEKEE (reference sequence). This CDR3 contains 16 residues. This chain's CDR3 is CASLPRWGQNAYEQYF. The CDR3 DNA reads TGTGCCAGCTTACCCCGTTGGGGGCAGAACGCCTACGAGCAGTACTTC.

This chain joins TRBV3-1 (or the pseudogene TRBV3-2) and TRBJ2-7, with a tentative D call TRBD2 (5 bases). The V and J ends lost 5 bases and 6 bases respectively, with 14 bases between them. The CDR3 runs 13 residues. In germline, CDR1 is LGHDT, CDR2 YNNKEL (reference sequence). CDR3 in DNA: TGTGCCAGCAGCACTAGTCGGCGAGGCGAGCAGTACTTC. It is translated as CASSTSRRGEQYF.

The gene calls are TRBV4-1 and TRBJ1-4; 10 bases match TRBD1. The germline V gene encodes CDR1 MGHRA and CDR2 YSYEKL. The CDR3 runs 14 residues. J lost 6 bases, V lost 4 bases, and 2 bases had no gene match. Written as DNA, the CDR3 is TGCGCCAGCAGCCTTGGACAGGGGGATGAAAAACTGTTTTTT. Translating gives CASSLGQGDEKLFF.

This chain connects TRBV23-1 to TRBJ1-1, with D uncertain. TRBV23-1 is an ORF, and what it does is uncertain. Trimming took off 2 bases at V and 7 bases at J, with 2 bases between the two ends. The CDR3 totals 10 residues. The CDR3 spells CASSQLEAFF. CDR3 coding DNA: TGCGCCAGCAGTCAACTTGAAGCTTTCTTT.

The rearrangement uses TRBV6-6 and TRBJ2-3; tentative D call: TRBD2 (5 bases). Germline V gives CDR1 MNHNY, CDR2 SVGAGI (reference sequence). V lost 2 bases, J lost 3 bases, and 12 bases lay in between. The CDR3 is 15 residues long. CDR3 nucleotides: TGTGCCAGCAGTTACATTCGGGGTGGGACAGATACGCAGTATTTT. Its translation is CASSYIRGGTDTQYF.

This sequence joins TRBV18 and TRBJ1-1, with 8 positions matching TRBD1. This CDR3 is built from 15 residues. The J segment lost 2 bases and the V segment lost 3 bases, leaving 5 bases of the junction unmatched. The V gene's germline CDR1 is KGHSH and CDR2 LQKENI. The CDR3 sequence is CASSPSGTGNTEAFF. The DNA of the CDR3 is TGTGCCAGCTCACCGTCCGGGACAGGTAACACTGAAGCTTTCTTT. Supplemented by reference TRBV18 and TRBJ1-1, the full variable domain reads NAGVMQNPRHLVRRRGQEARLRCSPMKGHSHVYWYRQLPEEGLKFMVYLQKENIIDESGMPKERFSAEFPKEGPSILRIQQVVRGDSAAYFCASSPSGTGNTEAFFGQGTRLTVV.

The rearrangement uses TRBV6-5 and TRBJ2-5; TRBD2 agrees at 12 bases. The V gene end was trimmed by 6 bases and the J gene end by 5 bases; junction bases not matched to a gene: 4. Germline lookup yields CDR1 MNHEY and CDR2 SVGAGI. The CDR3 consists of 14 residues. The CDR3: CASRRTSGKETQYF. In DNA form, the CDR3 reads TGTGCCAGCAGAAGGACTAGCGGGAAGGAGACCCAGTACTTC.